These T cell receptor beta chains were read from a single sample in a study of shared clonotypes between healthy human individuals. Repertoires were generated with immunoSEQ multiplex PCR, while TCRdb's copy carries only in-frame clones and drops some. The sample shows 500,000 to 550,000 clones, 95% to 96% of them seen only once. The sample consisted of naive CD4+ T cells sorted from blood. Receptor source: a woman in her twenties or thirties in good health. Each CDR3 is given with its conserved first and last residue. The D gene is left open where the match is weak. The size field is filled for only some rows; it gives once, few, many or a size class.

J: TRBJ1-2; length: 14; size: .; V: TRBV28; D: TRBD1; CDR3: CASRGGQGAVGYTF; DNA: TGTGCCAGCAGGGGGGGACAGGGGGCCGTTGGCTACACCTTC
J: TRBJ2-1; length: 15; size: .; V: TRBV19; D: .; CDR3: CASGGRIFGPNEQFF; DNA: TGTGCCAGTGGGGGGAGGATTTTTGGGCCCAATGAGCAGTTCTTC
J: TRBJ1-5; length: 18; size: .; V: TRBV12-5; D: .; CDR3: CASGLGETGKHSNQPQHF; DNA: TGTGCTAGTGGTTTGGGAGAAACAGGGAAACATAGCAATCAGCCCCAGCATTTT
J: TRBJ1-5; length: 15; size: .; V: TRBV7-6; D: TRBD1; CDR3: CASSRGTGGRQPQHF; DNA: TGTGCCAGCAGCCGCGGGACAGGGGGCAGACAGCCCCAGCATTTT
J: TRBJ2-1; length: 14; size: .; V: TRBV11-2; D: .; CDR3: CASSTLREHNEQFF; DNA: TGTGCCAGCAGCACATTGCGGGAACACAATGAGCAGTTCTTC
J: TRBJ2-7; length: 15; size: .; V: TRBV2; D: TRBD2; CDR3: CASSALTSGSREQYF; DNA: TGTGCCAGCAGTGCGCTCACTAGCGGGAGTAGAGAGCAGTACTTC
J: TRBJ2-2; length: 16; size: .; V: TRBV19; D: TRBD1; CDR3: CASRDSPGPGGGELFF; DNA: TGTGCCAGTAGAGACTCCCCGGGACCAGGGGGCGGGGAGCTGTTTTTT
J: TRBJ2-2; length: 18; size: few; V: TRBV5-4; D: TRBD2; CDR3: CASSMGLAGGPNTGELFF; DNA: TGTGCCAGCAGCATGGGACTAGCGGGAGGCCCGAACACCGGGGAGCTGTTTTTT
J: TRBJ1-5; length: 13; size: .; V: TRBV29-1; D: .; CDR3: CSVEDPKIGAQHF; DNA: TGCAGCGTTGAAGATCCTAAAATCGGGGCCCAGCATTTT
J: TRBJ1-2; length: 15; size: few; V: TRBV4-1; D: .; CDR3: CASSQVSGGIGGYTF; DNA: TGCGCCAGCAGCCAAGTTTCGGGGGGCATTGGTGGCTACACCTTC
J: TRBJ1-4; length: 18; size: once; V: TRBV5-1; D: .; CDR3: CASSYSLRRGSANEKLFF; DNA: TGCGCCAGCAGTTATTCCCTAAGGCGAGGTTCAGCTAATGAAAAACTGTTTTTT
J: TRBJ2-2; length: 16; size: .; V: TRBV5-1; D: .; CDR3: CASSLEGGRGTGELFF; DNA: TGCGCCAGCAGCTTGGAAGGTGGTCGAGGTACCGGGGAGCTGTTTTTT
J: TRBJ2-7; length: 15; size: .; V: TRBV7-2; D: TRBD2; CDR3: CASSLAGLATYEQYF; DNA: TGTGCCAGCAGCTTAGCTGGACTAGCGACCTACGAGCAGTACTTC
J: TRBJ2-3; length: 14; size: .; V: TRBV6-4; D: .; CDR3: CASSDEGRKDTQYF; DNA: TGTGCCAGCAGTGACGAGGGACGAAAAGATACGCAGTATTTT
J: TRBJ1-5; length: 15; size: .; V: TRBV28; D: TRBD1; CDR3: CASSLGTGVNQPQHF; DNA: TGTGCCAGCAGTTTGGGGACAGGGGTCAATCAGCCCCAGCATTTT
J: TRBJ1-2; length: 13; size: .; V: TRBV19; D: .; CDR3: CASSIPGQYGYTF; DNA: TGTGCCAGTAGTATACCGGGGCAATATGGCTACACCTTC
J: TRBJ2-1; length: 16; size: .; V: TRBV5-5; D: TRBD2; CDR3: CASSAWTSGRGGEQFF; DNA: TGTGCCAGCAGCGCCTGGACTAGCGGGAGAGGGGGTGAGCAGTTCTTC
J: TRBJ2-1; length: 16; size: .; V: TRBV25-1; D: TRBD2; CDR3: CASSDLLGGRYNEQFF; DNA: TGTGCCAGCAGTGACCTCCTTGGCGGGAGGTACAATGAGCAGTTCTTC
J: TRBJ2-1; length: 13; size: .; V: TRBV7-9; D: .; CDR3: CASSADRIGEQFF; DNA: TGTGCCAGCAGCGCCGACAGGATAGGGGAGCAGTTCTTC
J: TRBJ2-7; length: 16; size: .; V: TRBV4-2; D: TRBD2; CDR3: CASSQIAAGGSYEQYF; DNA: TGTGCCAGCAGCCAAATCGCAGCGGGAGGCTCCTACGAGCAGTACTTC
J: TRBJ2-1; length: 15; size: .; V: TRBV28; D: TRBD2; CDR3: CASRPGTSGRNEQFF; DNA: TGTGCCAGCAGGCCCGGGACTAGCGGGAGAAATGAGCAGTTCTTC
J: TRBJ2-3; length: 15; size: .; V: TRBV2; D: .; CDR3: CASGRREVGTDTQYF; DNA: TGTGCCAGCGGACGACGCGAGGTTGGCACAGATACGCAGTATTTT
J: TRBJ2-2; length: 15; size: .; V: TRBV10-1; D: TRBD1; CDR3: CASGPDRGRDGELFF; DNA: TGCGCCAGCGGCCCTGACAGGGGGCGCGACGGGGAGCTGTTTTTT
J: TRBJ1-5; length: 18; size: .; V: TRBV19; D: .; CDR3: CASSDPRRLAPLPQPQHF; DNA: TGTGCCAGTAGTGATCCCCGACGGTTGGCCCCCCTCCCTCAGCCCCAGCATTTT
J: TRBJ2-2; length: 15; size: .; V: TRBV5-1; D: .; CDR3: CASSPPGLLTGELFF; DNA: TGCGCCAGCAGCCCTCCGGGACTTTTGACCGGGGAGCTGTTTTTT
J: TRBJ2-7; length: 13; size: .; V: TRBV5-6; D: .; CDR3: CASSLAGSYEQYF; DNA: TGTGCCAGCAGCTTGGCGGGATCCTACGAGCAGTACTTC
J: TRBJ2-7; length: 13; size: .; V: TRBV7-3; D: .; CDR3: CASRKPGTYEQYF; DNA: TGTGCCAGCAGGAAACCGGGGACCTACGAGCAGTACTTC
J: TRBJ2-5; length: 12; size: .; V: TRBV4-2; D: .; CDR3: CASSRGEETQYF; DNA: TGTGCCAGCAGCAGAGGGGAAGAGACCCAGTACTTC
J: TRBJ2-4; length: 15; size: .; V: TRBV28; D: TRBD1; CDR3: CASRTRDRPKNIQYF; DNA: TGTGCCAGCAGAACAAGGGACAGACCCAAAAACATTCAGTACTTC
J: TRBJ1-4; length: 17; size: once; V: TRBV4-2; D: .; CDR3: CASSQDLGGAVREKLFF; DNA: TGTGCCAGCAGCCAAGATTTGGGGGGCGCGGTGCGGGAAAAACTGTTTTTT
J: TRBJ2-7; length: 14; size: .; V: TRBV7-9; D: TRBD1; CDR3: CASSLGQGTNEQYF; DNA: TGTGCCAGCAGCTTAGGACAGGGGACAAACGAGCAGTACTTC
J: TRBJ1-2; length: 15; size: .; V: TRBV6-1; D: .; CDR3: CASTLEGASNYGYTF; DNA: TGTGCCAGCACCCTTGAAGGAGCATCTAACTATGGCTACACCTTC
J: TRBJ1-4; length: 13; size: once; V: TRBV29-1; D: .; CDR3: CSVEILGDEKLFF; DNA: TGCAGCGTTGAGATCCTTGGGGATGAAAAACTGTTTTTT
J: TRBJ2-3; length: 12; size: .; V: TRBV4-1; D: .; CDR3: CASSQPSDTQYF; DNA: TGCGCCAGCAGCCAACCCAGTGATACGCAGTATTTT
J: TRBJ2-7; length: 15; size: .; V: TRBV11-1; D: .; CDR3: CASSLALAVVYEQYF; DNA: TGTGCCAGCAGCTTAGCGCTAGCTGTGGTCTACGAGCAGTACTTC
J: TRBJ1-1; length: 12; size: .; V: TRBV28; D: .; CDR3: CASSTQTGEAFF; DNA: TGTGCCAGCAGTACCCAAACAGGGGAAGCTTTCTTT
J: TRBJ2-1; length: 13; size: .; V: TRBV5-4; D: .; CDR3: CASSRGGGYEQFF; DNA: TGTGCCAGCAGCCGGGGTGGGGGTTATGAGCAGTTCTTC
J: TRBJ2-2; length: 15; size: .; V: TRBV28; D: .; CDR3: CASSLASANTGELFF; DNA: TGTGCCAGCAGTTTGGCTAGCGCGAACACCGGGGAGCTGTTTTTT
J: TRBJ2-7; length: 16; size: .; V: TRBV18; D: .; CDR3: CASSPPSKGAFYEQYF; DNA: TGTGCCAGCTCACCACCGAGCAAGGGCGCCTTCTACGAGCAGTACTTC
J: TRBJ1-5; length: 15; size: .; V: TRBV6-1; D: .; CDR3: CASILMLYSNQPQHF; DNA: TGTGCCAGCATCCTTATGCTATATAGCAATCAGCCCCAGCATTTT
J: TRBJ1-1; length: 16; size: .; V: TRBV27; D: .; CDR3: CASSFYVSGANTEAFF; DNA: TGTGCCAGCAGTTTCTACGTTTCGGGGGCGAACACTGAAGCTTTCTTT
J: TRBJ2-2; length: 16; size: .; V: TRBV5-1; D: .; CDR3: CASSLVAQGDTGELFF; DNA: TGCGCCAGCAGCTTGGTTGCGCAGGGCGACACCGGGGAGCTGTTTTTT
J: TRBJ2-2; length: 16; size: .; V: TRBV4-1; D: .; CDR3: CASSQGPFYRERELFF; DNA: TGCGCCAGCAGCCAAGGCCCCTTTTACAGGGAGCGGGAGCTGTTTTTT
J: TRBJ1-4; length: 14; size: .; V: TRBV5-1; D: .; CDR3: CASSLGHVNEKLFF; DNA: TGCGCCAGCAGCTTAGGACACGTTAATGAAAAACTGTTTTTT
J: TRBJ2-1; length: 13; size: .; V: TRBV18; D: TRBD1; CDR3: CASSRGQGHEQFF; DNA: TGTGCCAGCTCACGAGGACAGGGCCATGAGCAGTTCTTC
J: TRBJ2-1; length: 15; size: .; V: TRBV7-6; D: TRBD2; CDR3: CASSFTTSGYNEQFF; DNA: TGTGCCAGCAGCTTTACGACTAGCGGGTACAATGAGCAGTTCTTC
J: TRBJ2-7; length: 13; size: .; V: TRBV11-3; D: .; CDR3: CASSQGEGYEQYF; DNA: TGTGCCAGCAGCCAGGGGGAGGGCTACGAGCAGTACTTC
J: TRBJ2-7; length: 15; size: .; V: TRBV6-5; D: TRBD2; CDR3: CASSSGLAGGYEQYF; DNA: TGTGCCAGCAGTTCGGGACTAGCGGGAGGCTACGAGCAGTACTTC
J: TRBJ1-1; length: 14; size: once; V: TRBV4-2; D: TRBD1; CDR3: CASSQGDRNTEAFF; DNA: TGTGCCAGCAGCCAAGGGGACAGGAACACTGAAGCTTTCTTT
J: TRBJ2-5; length: 13; size: .; V: TRBV29-1; D: .; CDR3: CSVRAVREMTQYF; DNA: TGCAGCGTCCGAGCTGTAAGGGAGATGACCCAGTACTTC
J: TRBJ1-1; length: 16; size: .; V: TRBV5-1; D: .; CDR3: CASSSGFGEMNTEAFF; DNA: TGCGCCAGCAGCTCGGGGTTTGGGGAAATGAACACTGAAGCTTTCTTT